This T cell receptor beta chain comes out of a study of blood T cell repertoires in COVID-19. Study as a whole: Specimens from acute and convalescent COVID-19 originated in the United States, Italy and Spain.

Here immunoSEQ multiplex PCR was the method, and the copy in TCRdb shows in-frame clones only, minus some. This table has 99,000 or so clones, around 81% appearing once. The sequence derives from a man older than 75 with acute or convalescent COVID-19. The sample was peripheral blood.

This CDR3 is CASSVGRDRQETQYF. DNA of the CDR3: TGTGCCAGCAGCGTTGGCCGGGACAGGCAAGAGACCCAGTACTTC. The rearrangement joins TRBV9 to TRBJ2-5; 8 bases fit TRBD1. V lost 2 bases, J lost 2 bases, and 5 bases stayed unmatched. The V gene's germline CDR1 is SGDLS and CDR2 YYNGEE. The CDR3 has 15 amino acids.